Presented here are 26 T cell receptor beta chains from one specimen sequenced in a study of neurological immune-mediated disorders (dated by TCRdb to about 2019). Preparation of the library involved 5' RACE. The run used an Illumina HiSeq 2500. TCRdb took the public reads, trimmed them with fastp at Q25, ran MiXCR for clone calling and kept in-frame beta chains. Rows matching on CDR3 protein sequence are summarized as one entry with the most common DNA and genes. The sample table shows 25,000 to 30,000 distinct CDR3 sequences, and over 3% are seen once. The leading ten clones occupy roughly 7% of the sample. The sample was PBMCs. Source of these receptors: a woman in her 30s with multiple sclerosis.

Ten or more counts support this clonotype. The chain joins TRBV12-3 or TRBV12-4 to TRBJ2-1, with D hard to call. The CDR3 has 13 amino acids. V lost 0 bases and J 8 bases, leaving 8 bases between the germline ends. The CDR3 DNA follows: TGTGCCAGCAGTTTAGCTAGTTTTCATGAGCAGTTCTTC. This codes for CASSLASFHEQFF.

The CDR3 DNA sequence: TGTGCCAGCAGCTCTGGACGAAATCCTGGAAACACCATATATTTT. It codes for CASSSGRNPGNTIYF. The chain has TRBV11-3 and TRBJ1-3; D call uncertain. CDR3 size: 15 residues. The germline V gene has CDR1 SGHNT and CDR2 YENEEA. Trimming removed 4 bases from V and 2 bases from J, with 12 bases in between. Full variable domain (rest looked up from reference TRBV11-3 and TRBJ1-3): EAGVVQSPRYKIIEKKQPVAFWCNPISGHNTLYWYLQNLGQGPELLIRYENEEAVDDSQLPKDRFSAERLKGVDSTLKIQPAELGDSAVYLCASSSGRNPGNTIYFGEGSWLTVV.

This clonotype was seen ten or more times. Here the CDR3 reads CASSIFDRGYYNEQFF. DNA of the CDR3: TGTGCCAGCAGCATCTTCGACAGGGGCTACTACAATGAGCAGTTCTTC. The V call is TRBV9, the J call TRBJ2-1, with TRBD1 matching 8 bases. This CDR3 contains 16 residues. V trimming: 4 bases; J trimming: 3 bases; junction bases outside the gene matches: 9. The germline gives CDR1 SGDLS, CDR2 YYNGEE.

This clonotype was observed at least ten times. For the CDR3, the DNA is TGCAGTGCCCGACTAGCAGCGGGCTCCTACAATGAGCAGTTCTTC. This gives the protein CSARLAAGSYNEQFF. V gene TRBV20-1 combines with J gene TRBJ2-1; TRBD2 agrees at 7 bases. The CDR3 has 15 amino acids. CDR1 is DFQATT, CDR2 SNEGSKA, per germline (reference sequence). With 6 bases clipped from V and 0 bases from J, the junction kept 8 bases outside the gene matches.

There are many counts of this clonotype. A much larger clone is a single base away; this may be a read error. The chain employs TRBV5-1 and TRBJ2-1; no firm D call. This CDR3 contains 13 residues. V was clipped by 6 bases and J by 5 bases, with 12 bases between them. Germline lookup yields CDR1 SGHRS and CDR2 YFSETQ. CDR3 protein: CASTRKGHNEQFF. As DNA, the CDR3 is TGCGCCAGCACCAGAAAGGGTCACAATGAGCAGTTCTTC.

This clonotype has a count of ten or more. The rearrangement joins TRBV7-2 to TRBJ1-3, with 7 nucleotides matching TRBD1. The V gene end was trimmed by 5 bases and the J gene end by 2 bases; junction bases not matched to a gene: 6. The length of the CDR3 is 15 residues. Germline V lookup: CDR1 SGHTA, CDR2 FQGNSA. CDR3 coding DNA: TGTGCCAGCAGCCCCGCAGGGGGGCCTGGAAACACCATATATTTT. It yields the protein CASSPAGGPGNTIYF.

This clonotype was found many times. This chain uses TRBV20-1 with TRBJ2-5; 11 positions agree with TRBD2. The V gene end was trimmed by 6 bases and the J gene end by 1 base; junction bases not matched to a gene: 13. Germline V lookup: CDR1 DFQATT, CDR2 SNEGSKA (reference sequence). This CDR3 comprises 17 residues. The chain's CDR3 is CSAPGTSGTGPQETQYF. The DNA for the CDR3 is TGCAGTGCCCCGGGGACTAGCGGAACTGGGCCCCAAGAGACCCAGTACTTC.

J is TRBJ2-3 and V is TRBV5-5; 10 bases fit TRBD2. The trim removed 0 bases at V and 1 base at J, leaving 5 bases unmatched. The CDR3 has 17 residues. Germline V lookup: CDR1 SGHKS, CDR2 YYEKEE (reference sequence). The CDR3 DNA reads TGTGCCAGCAGCTTGGCCGGACTAGCGGCGGGCACAGATACGCAGTATTTT. Its protein is CASSLAGLAAGTDTQYF.

This clonotype appeared many times. J is TRBJ2-1 and V is TRBV5-1, with D hard to call. This CDR3 is 13 amino acids long. Germline CDR1 and CDR2: SGHRS and YFSETQ. V was cut by 4 bases and J by 7 bases, with 12 bases left in between. The CDR3 DNA is TGCGCCAGCAGCCCCACGATGGGAAATGAGCAGTTCTTC. Translated: CASSPTMGNEQFF.

This clonotype turned up a few times. The chain uses TRBV6-2 or TRBV6-3 and TRBJ2-7, with TRBD1 identical over 10 bases. CDR1 MNHEY and CDR2 SVGEGT come from the germline V gene. CDR3 length: 14 residues. With 5 bases clipped from V and 7 bases from J, the junction kept 8 bases outside the gene matches. The CDR3 region is CASSRPGQGREQYF. CDR3 coding DNA: TGTGCCAGCAGTCGACCGGGACAGGGGAGAGAGCAGTACTTC.

This clonotype has ten or more counts. V gene TRBV5-1 combines with J gene TRBJ2-1; TRBD2 agrees at 7 bases. Per the germline V gene, CDR1 is SGHRS and CDR2 is YFSETQ. The CDR3 covers 15 residues. After removal of 0 bases from V and 2 bases from J, the junction contained 2 bases not matched to a gene. The CDR3 loop is CASSLEGTTYNEQFF. In DNA, the CDR3 is TGCGCCAGCAGCTTGGAGGGGACTACCTACAATGAGCAGTTCTTC. Based on the CDR3 plus reference TRBV5-1 and TRBJ2-1, the full variable domain is KAGVTQTPRYLIKTRGQQVTLSCSPISGHRSVSWYQQTPGQGLQFLFEYFSETQRNKGNFPGRFSGRQFSNSRSEMNVSTLELGDSALYLCASSLEGTTYNEQFFGPGTRLTVL.

This clonotype was seen at least ten times. This chain connects TRBV4-1 to TRBJ1-1, with TRBD1 matching over 8 bases. Germline V gene lookup returns CDR1 MGHRA and CDR2 YSYEKL. Trimming removed 0 bases from V and 8 bases from J; junction bases left unmatched: 17. The CDR3 runs 18 residues. The chain's CDR3 is CASSQEVRGRSGQGEAFF. CDR3 sequence (DNA): TGCGCCAGCAGCCAAGAAGTCAGGGGGCGCTCGGGCCAAGGGGAAGCTTTCTTT.

This clonotype was observed at least ten times. This chain connects TRBV20-1 to TRBJ1-2; the D is unclear. In germline, CDR1 is DFQATT, CDR2 SNEGSKA (reference sequence). The CDR3 consists of 13 residues. With 7 bases removed from V and 6 bases from J, the gap between germline ends came to 18 bases. The CDR3 region has the DNA TGCAGTGTCGGCCCAACTCGCTCGGATGGCTACACCTTC. Encoded protein: CSVGPTRSDGYTF.

At least ten counts were recorded for this clonotype. V usage is TRBV3-1 and J usage is TRBJ2-2, with D uncertain. V lost 1 base, J lost 2 bases, and 8 bases lay in between. Per the germline V gene, CDR1 is LGHDT and CDR2 is YNNKEL (reference sequence). The CDR3 has 15 residues. CDR3 residues: CASSQGHRNTGELFF. The CDR3 coding sequence is TGTGCCAGCAGCCAAGGTCACAGAAACACCGGGGAGCTGTTTTTT.

In its sample, this clonotype was seen many times. This rearrangement joins TRBV7-2 to TRBJ2-1; a weak D match, TRBD1 (5 bases). Germline CDR1 and CDR2: SGHTA and FQGNSA. The CDR3 totals 14 residues. Trimming stripped 2 bases from V and 4 bases from J, with 9 bases between. CDR3 DNA sequence: TGTGCCAGCAGCTTAAGGCCAGGGTACAATGAGCAGTTCTTC. Translating it yields CASSLRPGYNEQFF.

This clonotype was seen many times. CDR3 loop: CASRPPSSGELFF. CDR3 DNA sequence: TGTGCCAGCCGCCCGCCCAGCAGCGGGGAGCTGTTTTTT. The chain is built from TRBV6-5 and TRBJ2-2; D not certain. V was cut by 8 bases and J by 7 bases, with 14 bases left in between. The CDR3 extends over 13 amino acids. CDR1 and CDR2 (germline): MNHEY, SVGAGI.

This clonotype came up many times. The rearrangement joins TRBV7-2 to TRBJ2-6; TRBD1 might be the D (6 bases). This CDR3 is built from 17 residues. With 8 bases removed from V and 0 bases from J, the gap between germline ends came to 17 bases. Germline-derived CDR1 and CDR2 are SGHTA and FQGNSA. Written as DNA, the CDR3 is TGTGCCAGCGGGGCGGACAGTCCCCGCTCTGGGGCCAACGTCCTGACTTTC. Amino acid sequence: CASGADSPRSGANVLTF.

In this sample, this clonotype turned up many times. V gene TRBV10-3 combines with J gene TRBJ2-7; D unresolved. The CDR3 is 16 residues long. Trimming took 2 bases from V and 6 from J, leaving 20 bases between them. From germline, CDR1 is ENHRY and CDR2 SYGVKD. As DNA, the CDR3 is TGTGCCATCAGTGAGGGAGCAGGAGTAATCCATGGCGAGCAGTACTTC. This translates into CAISEGAGVIHGEQYF.

This clonotype came up many times. This chain joins TRBV5-1 and TRBJ2-7, with D possibly being TRBD2 (5 bases). The CDR3 is made up of 17 amino acids. The V gene lost 0 bases and the J gene lost 3 bases, with 19 bases spanning the gap. Germline lookup yields CDR1 SGHRS and CDR2 YFSETQ. The CDR3 DNA reads TGCGCCAGCAGCTTGGCCCCGGACTCCACCCTCGTCTACGAGCAGTACTTC. Translated, it gives CASSLAPDSTLVYEQYF.

The table lists this clonotype with many counts. The V gene is TRBV19, the J gene TRBJ1-5; D is ambiguous. The CDR3 length is 11 residues. Trimming left V 1 base short and J 11 bases short, with 6 bases between. CDR1 is LNHDA and CDR2 is SQIVND in the germline V gene (reference sequence). The CDR3: CASSIGRAQHF. Here the CDR3 DNA reads TGTGCCAGTAGTATAGGTCGGGCCCAGCATTTT. The full variable domain, with the rest looked up from reference TRBV19 and TRBJ1-5, is DGGITQSPKYLFRKEGQNVTLSCEQNLNHDAMYWYRQDPGQGLRLIYYSQIVNDFQKGDIAEGYSVSREKKESFPLTVTSAQKNPTAFYLCASSIGRAQHFGDGTRLSIL.

This clonotype was seen many times. One junction end disagrees with the germline gene, perhaps due to a read error. DNA for the CDR3: TGTGCCAGCAGTTTAGCGTCGGGGGGGCGAGGCAATCAGCCCCAGAATTTT. Amino acid sequence: CASSLASGGRGNQPQNF. The V call is TRBV12-3 or TRBV12-4, the J call TRBJ1-5; perhaps TRBD1 as D (6 bases). The CDR3 runs 17 residues.

This clonotype was observed at least ten times. The J gene is TRBJ1-4, the V gene TRBV7-2; D is unclear. CDR3 size: 15 residues. The germline gives CDR1 SGHTA, CDR2 FQGNSA. V lost 1 base, J lost 8 bases, and 14 bases lay in between. CDR3 bases: TGTGCCAGCAGCTTAGACCCCAGTGTGGCCGAAAAACTGTTTTTT. This translates into CASSLDPSVAEKLFF.

By share, this clonotype ranks as medium-sized (0.01 to 0.1%). The chain carries TRBV29-1 and TRBJ2-5; 10 bases agree with TRBD1. Germline loops: CDR1 SQVTM, CDR2 ANQGSEA. This CDR3 is built from 14 residues. V was clipped by 4 bases and J by 7 bases; unmatched bases: 9. The CDR3 protein is CSVVGQGSSVTQYF. The DNA of the CDR3 is TGCAGCGTTGTGGGACAGGGGTCAAGTGTGACCCAGTACTTC.

This clonotype occurred a few times. The chain has TRBV5-8 and TRBJ2-3, with unresolved D. Germline V gives CDR1 SGHTS, CDR2 YDEGEE. The CDR3 contains 14 residues. Trimming took off 0 bases at V and 3 bases at J, with 8 bases between the two ends. DNA for the CDR3: TGTGCCAGCAGCTTGGGGTTCCGGACAGATACGCAGTATTTT. It translates to CASSLGFRTDTQYF.

The table lists this clonotype with many counts. Compared with germline, one end of the junction differs, possibly owing to a read error. The CDR3 here is CASTSVGGSWISPLNF. CDR3 bases: TGTGCCAGCACCTCCGTTGGGGGCTCGTGGATTTCACCCCTCAACTTT. The chain combines TRBV28 with TRBJ1-6; D is possibly TRBD1 (6 bases). The CDR3 is made up of 16 amino acids. The germline V gene has CDR1 MDHEN and CDR2 SYDVKM.

This clonotype was seen at least ten times. The chain recombines TRBV20-1 with TRBJ2-3, with D unclear. The CDR3 is 10 residues long. Germline lookup yields CDR1 DFQATT and CDR2 SNEGSKA (reference sequence). Trimming shortened V by 6 bases and J by 3 bases, and 4 bases separated the two germline ends. The CDR3 DNA reads as TGCAGTGCAAGTACAGATACGCAGTATTTT. Protein: CSASTDTQYF.